This is a list of T cell receptor beta chains from one sample in a study of early T cells in non-severe SARS-CoV-2 infection. Using its own MiXCR run on the 5' RACE reads, TCRdb lists one record per CDR3 protein. Of tens of thousands of distinct CDR3 sequences in the sample, about 4.7% were seen once. The source material was whole blood. Receptor source: an adult who was a healthcare worker with PCR-confirmed SARS-CoV-2 infection or an uninfected control (not recorded which). Each CDR3 is given without its conserved first and last residue. Each record gives: V gene, CDR3 length, J gene, CDR3 protein.

>TRBV6-5|15|TRBJ1-4
ASSPGQGAVSNEKLF
>TRBV9|11|TRBJ2-5
ASSVARDETQY
>TRBV7-8|15|TRBJ2-7
ASSHGLAYNTSYEQY
>TRBV12-3/TRBV12-4|11|TRBJ1-5
ASSLTSDQPQH
>TRBV11-2|11|TRBJ2-1
ASRLAGGHEQF
>TRBV7-3|13|TRBJ1-5
ASSPDGLSNQPQH
>TRBV5-4|12|TRBJ1-2
ASSLVGNNYGYT
>TRBV7-8|13|TRBJ2-1
ASTWVSGTYNEQF
>TRBV14|12|TRBJ1-2
ASSWTRDPYGYT
>TRBV12-3/TRBV12-4|12|TRBJ1-4
ASSATPTNEKLF
>TRBV19|8|TRBJ2-7
ASGTYEQY
>TRBV20-1|13|TRBJ1-5
STIRRGLNNQPQH
>TRBV7-6|10|TRBJ2-2
ASSTGPVGLF
>TRBV28|12|TRBJ2-2
ASSSRVSTGELF
>TRBV20-1|13|TRBJ2-1
SASDGTGGLNEQF
>TRBV5-4|11|TRBJ2-2
ASSFLWDGELF
>TRBV6-2/TRBV6-3|15|TRBJ2-4
ASSYPTRRGAKNIQY
>TRBV19|13|TRBJ1-5
ASSIGPGGNQPQH
>TRBV18|13|TRBJ1-2
ASSPGEESNYGYT
>TRBV30|10|TRBJ1-1
AWKRSGTEAF
>TRBV7-9|12|TRBJ1-2
ASSYAGGGYGYT
>TRBV7-9|9|TRBJ2-1
ASSLTNEQF
>TRBV7-2|11|TRBJ2-5
ASSFDRIETQY
>TRBV5-6|11|TRBJ2-4
ASSLRRGDIQY
>TRBV10-3|13|TRBJ2-3
AISEGRAPTDTQY
>TRBV5-4|11|TRBJ2-7
ASSPGDVYEQY
>TRBV11-1|11|TRBJ2-7
ASSSDRVGEQY
>TRBV5-1|12|TRBJ1-2
ASSFSKGAYGYT
>TRBV29-1|10|TRBJ2-2
SVERNTGELF
>TRBV11-2|14|TRBJ1-6
ASSSLTGSYNSPLH
>TRBV28|9|TRBJ2-5
ASSLGLTQY